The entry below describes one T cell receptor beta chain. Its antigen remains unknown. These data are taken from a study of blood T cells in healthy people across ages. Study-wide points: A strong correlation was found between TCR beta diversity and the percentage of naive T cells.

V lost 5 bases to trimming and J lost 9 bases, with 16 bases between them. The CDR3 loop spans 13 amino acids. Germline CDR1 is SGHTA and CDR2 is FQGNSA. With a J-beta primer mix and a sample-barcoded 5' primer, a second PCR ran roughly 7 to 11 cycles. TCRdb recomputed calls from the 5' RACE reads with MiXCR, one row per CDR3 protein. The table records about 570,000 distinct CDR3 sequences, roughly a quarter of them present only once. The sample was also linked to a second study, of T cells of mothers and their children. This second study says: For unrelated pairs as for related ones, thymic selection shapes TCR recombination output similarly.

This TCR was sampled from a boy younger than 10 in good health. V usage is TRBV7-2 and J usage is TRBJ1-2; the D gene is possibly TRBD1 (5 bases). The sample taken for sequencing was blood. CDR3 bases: TGTGCCAGCAGCATCGGGACCGCGAGGAGCTACACCTTC. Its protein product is CASSIGTARSYTF.